The 24 T cell receptor beta chains in this list originate from one sample, sequenced in a study of OX40 agonist ivuxolimab in advanced cancers. The table came from immunoSEQ multiplex PCR; TCRdb's copy has only in-frame clones and leaves some out. Among 70,000 to 85,000 clones listed, 80% to 90% were seen once. The sample was CD4+ or CD8+ T cells sorted from blood, taken in a trial of the OX40 agonist ivuxolimab. The receptors derive from an adult with an advanced solid tumor such as melanoma, head and neck, liver or kidney cancer.

This clone occurred once. This chain uses TRBV7-2 with TRBJ1-2; 7 nucleotides line up with TRBD1. The junction had 6 bases not matched to a gene; V was cut back by 4 bases and J by 7 bases. The V gene's germline CDR1 is SGHTA and CDR2 FQGNSA. There are 13 residues in the CDR3. The CDR3 DNA sequence: TGTGCCAGCAGCTCCGACAGGGACAGTGGCTACACCTTC. It encodes CASSSDRDSGYTF.

The chain carries TRBV7-2 and TRBJ2-5; D is perhaps TRBD1 or TRBD2 (7 bases each). CDR1 and CDR2 (germline): SGHTA, FQGNSA. Between the trimmed V and J ends, which lost 5 bases and 6 bases, there was a span of 22 bases. This CDR3 has 16 amino acids. CDR3 sequence reads: CASSDDRARGGQTQYF. The CDR3, as DNA: TGTGCCAGCAGCGATGACAGGGCTAGGGGGGGGCAGACCCAGTACTTC.

This clone was detected once. J is TRBJ2-2 and V is TRBV7-2; possible D gene TRBD1, 5 bases. The CDR3 contains 13 residues. The germline gives CDR1 SGHTA, CDR2 FQGNSA. The V and J ends lost 5 bases and 10 bases respectively, with 14 bases between them. In DNA form, the CDR3 reads TGTGCCAGCAGCCGATACAGGATCGAGGAGCTGTTTTTT. This gives the protein CASSRYRIEELFF.

The CDR3 protein is CASSSQYQGALNTEAFF. As DNA, the CDR3 is TGCGCCAGCAGCTCACAATATCAGGGAGCCCTGAACACTGAAGCTTTCTTT. The chain couples TRBV5-1 to TRBJ1-1; tentatively, D is TRBD1 (5 bases). The CDR3 runs 17 residues. Germline V gene sequence: CDR1 SGHRS, CDR2 YFSETQ. Trimming stripped 3 bases from V and 0 bases from J, with 18 bases between.

The rearrangement joins TRBV5-1 to TRBJ2-7; 11 nucleotides line up with TRBD2. The J segment lost 4 bases and the V segment lost 4 bases, leaving 7 bases of the junction unmatched. CDR3 length equals 15 residues. Per germline, CDR1 SGHRS and CDR2 YFSETQ. The CDR3 coding sequence is TGCGCCAGCAGCCAGATAGCGGGGGGGCCTTACGAGCAGTACTTC. This translates into CASSQIAGGPYEQYF.

This chain connects TRBV18 to TRBJ2-7; TRBD1 agrees at 9 bases. J lost 2 bases, V lost 6 bases, and 5 bases had no gene match. CDR3 length: 14 residues. Germline CDR1 and CDR2: KGHSH and LQKENI. The DNA of the CDR3 is TGTGCCAGCTCTACAGGGGGCAACCCCTACGAGCAGTACTTC. This codes for CASSTGGNPYEQYF.

This rearrangement joins TRBV19 to TRBJ1-4, with D possibly TRBD1 on 5 matching bases. The V end lost 10 bases, the J end lost 0 bases, and 9 bases lay between the germline ends. In germline, CDR1 is LNHDA, CDR2 SQIVND (reference sequence). This CDR3 is 13 amino acids long. The CDR3 reads CATATATNEKLFF. Here the CDR3 DNA reads TGTGCCACCGCGACAGCAACTAATGAAAAACTGTTTTTT.

V and J are TRBV9 and TRBJ1-6; D might be TRBD1 (5 bases). The CDR3 spans 16 residues. V lost 0 bases to trimming and J lost 8 bases, with 15 bases between them. The V gene's germline CDR1 is SGDLS and CDR2 YYNGEE. The CDR3, as DNA: TGTGCCAGCAGCGTAGGAGGCAGGGTGGGGGATTCACCCCTCCACTTT. This codes for CASSVGGRVGDSPLHF.

The chain couples TRBV29-1 to TRBJ2-5, with TRBD2 matching over 9 bases. This CDR3 is 15 amino acids long. J gave up 4 bases and V 2 bases, and 8 bases lay outside the gene matches. The V gene's germline CDR1 is SQVTM and CDR2 ANQGSEA. CDR3 protein: CSVEYETSGLETQYF. The CDR3 DNA sequence: TGCAGCGTTGAATACGAGACTAGCGGCTTAGAGACCCAGTACTTC.

The chain combines TRBV5-5 with TRBJ1-2; TRBD1 matches at 9 bases. J lost 7 bases, V lost 0 bases, and 7 bases had no gene match. The V gene's germline CDR1 is SGHKS and CDR2 YYEKEE (reference sequence). The CDR3 covers 15 residues. DNA of the CDR3: TGTGCCAGCAGCTTGGACAGGGGGCAGTCTGGTGGCTACACCTTC. It codes for CASSLDRGQSGGYTF.

CDR3 sequence: CASSPKGVTGTDTQYF. CDR3 coding DNA: TGTGCCAGCTCACCGAAGGGGGTGACGGGCACAGATACGCAGTATTTT. This chain uses TRBV18 with TRBJ2-3, with a tentative D call TRBD1 (6 bases). Germline V gives CDR1 KGHSH, CDR2 LQKENI. Trimming cost V 3 bases and J 1 base, with 14 bases left between them. CDR3 length: 16 residues.

The V call is TRBV6-5, the J call TRBJ2-7, with D perhaps matching TRBD1 (5 bases). CDR3 length equals 16 residues. Germline V lookup: CDR1 MNHEY, CDR2 SVGAGI. V gave up 4 bases and J gave up 7 bases, with 23 bases separating them. DNA for the CDR3: TGTGCCAGCAGTTTCGCCAGGGTTTCCCGAGCGAGTGAGCAGTACTTC. It codes for CASSFARVSRASEQYF.

The chain employs TRBV5-1 and TRBJ2-7; D gene uncertain. The germline CDR1 and CDR2 sequences are SGHRS and YFSETQ. V was cut by 0 bases and J by 3 bases, with 7 bases left in between. This CDR3 has 13 amino acids. The CDR3 loop reads CASSLEVGYEQYF. CDR3 DNA: TGCGCCAGCAGCTTGGAGGTCGGCTACGAGCAGTACTTC.

The rearrangement links TRBV9 to TRBJ2-2; 9 bases map to TRBD2. Germline values: CDR1 SGDLS, CDR2 YYNGEE. Losses at the gene ends were 0 bases for V and 5 bases for J; bases not matched to a gene: 5. The CDR3 is 16 amino acids. CDR3 nucleotides: TGTGCCAGCAGCGTAGAGGCGGGGGGGCCTACCGGGGAGCTGTTTTTT. This codes for CASSVEAGGPTGELFF.

The chain has TRBV4-2 and TRBJ2-7; 8 nucleotides agree with TRBD1. Losses at the gene ends were 0 bases for V and 2 bases for J; bases not matched to a gene: 6. Germline V gene lookup returns CDR1 LGHNA and CDR2 YNFKEQ. CDR3 length equals 16 residues. The CDR3 protein is CASSQDRMDRAYEQYF. In DNA, the CDR3 is TGTGCCAGCAGCCAAGATCGGATGGACAGGGCCTACGAGCAGTACTTC.

The V call is TRBV6-1, the J call TRBJ2-1; D remains ambiguous. Germline V lookup: CDR1 MNHNS, CDR2 SASEGT. The CDR3 runs 13 residues. The germline V and J ends were trimmed by 4 bases and 2 bases, with 6 bases remaining between them. CDR3 coding DNA: TGTGCCAGCAGTGGGTTCACCTACAATGAGCAGTTCTTC. Amino acids: CASSGFTYNEQFF.

V usage is TRBV5-6 and J usage is TRBJ1-3; D not resolved. V lost 4 bases and J 0 bases, leaving 17 bases between the germline ends. The CDR3 is 17 residues long. Germline CDR1 and CDR2: SGHDT and YYEEEE. The CDR3 DNA reads TGTGCCAGCAGCCCCCAAGGCGGGCTTTACTCTGGAAACACCATATATTTT. As protein: CASSPQGGLYSGNTIYF.

Only one count was recorded for this clone. The chain couples TRBV2 to TRBJ2-2, with 7 nucleotides matching TRBD1. The V and J ends lost 4 bases and 1 base, in that order; junction bases with no gene match: 6. The CDR3 covers 16 residues. CDR1 is SNHLY and CDR2 is FYNNEI in the germline V gene. CDR3 DNA: TGTGCCAGCAGTGTCCGGGGACAGCTGAACACCGGGGAGCTGTTTTTT. This codes for CASSVRGQLNTGELFF.

The chain has TRBV7-2 and TRBJ1-4, with 7 positions matching TRBD1. There are 15 residues in the CDR3. Germline values: CDR1 SGHTA, CDR2 FQGNSA. J lost 7 bases, V lost 5 bases, and 10 bases had no gene match. This CDR3 is CASSPPGGRGEKLFF. CDR3 sequence (DNA): TGTGCCAGCAGCCCGCCAGGGGGGCGGGGTGAAAAACTGTTTTTT.

V and J are TRBV5-5 and TRBJ2-7; D is ambiguous. CDR1 SGHKS and CDR2 YYEKEE come from the germline V gene (reference sequence). The CDR3 loop spans 13 amino acids. Trimming removed 0 bases at V and 7 bases at J, with 11 bases between. CDR3 residues: CASSLAVREEQYF. CDR3 sequence (DNA): TGTGCCAGCAGCTTGGCCGTCAGAGAAGAGCAGTACTTC.

The rearrangement uses TRBV18 and TRBJ2-1; no clear D gene. The V gene's germline CDR1 is KGHSH and CDR2 LQKENI. Trimming shortened V by 2 bases and J by 9 bases, and 20 bases separated the two germline ends. The CDR3 has 16 amino acids. In DNA, the CDR3 is TGTGCCAGCTCACCAAGGCCGAGCGTTCAGAACGGTGAGCAGTTCTTC. It is translated as CASSPRPSVQNGEQFF.

The chain links TRBV9 to TRBJ1-1; D remains unclear. V was trimmed by 0 bases and J by 4 bases, leaving 10 bases between them. Germline lookup yields CDR1 SGDLS and CDR2 YYNGEE. The CDR3 loop spans 14 amino acids. CDR3 in DNA: TGTGCCAGCAGCGTAGGGTGGGAGCGCACTGAAGCTTTCTTT. It translates to CASSVGWERTEAFF.

This CDR3 reads CAWSALAGGSYNEQFF. The CDR3 DNA reads TGTGCCTGGAGTGCCCTAGCGGGGGGCTCCTACAATGAGCAGTTCTTC. V usage is TRBV30 and J usage is TRBJ2-1; 11 bases map to TRBD2. There are 16 residues in the CDR3. The junction had 2 bases not matched to a gene; V was cut back by 1 base and J by 0 bases. The germline V gene has CDR1 GTSNPN and CDR2 SVGIG (reference sequence).

The rearrangement uses TRBV5-1 and TRBJ2-7, with 9 bases aligning to TRBD2. The J segment lost 0 bases and the V segment lost 0 bases, leaving 4 bases of the junction unmatched. The CDR3 totals 16 residues. From germline, CDR1 is SGHRS and CDR2 YFSETQ. Written as DNA, the CDR3 is TGCGCCAGCAGCTTGGAACTAGCGGGCCACTCCTACGAGCAGTACTTC. This codes for CASSLELAGHSYEQYF. Complete variable domain (other parts from reference TRBV5-1 and TRBJ2-7): KAGVTQTPRYLIKTRGQQVTLSCSPISGHRSVSWYQQTPGQGLQFLFEYFSETQRNKGNFPGRFSGRQFSNSRSEMNVSTLELGDSALYLCASSLELAGHSYEQYFGPGTRLTVT.